This TCR beta chain emerged from a study of OX40 agonist ivuxolimab in advanced cancers. In the study overall: At just under 85% male, the cohort had a mean age of about 60 years, ranging from about 20 to 90.

As concerns this clone: Its antigen is undetermined.

V was clipped by 2 bases and J by 3 bases; unmatched bases: 4. This CDR3 is 15 amino acids long. Germline CDR1 SGHDT, CDR2 YYEEEE. The study's findings and limits: Mean expanded clone counts were higher in CD8+ than CD4+ T cells. At doses 0.1 to 3.0 mg/kg, CD4+ and CD8+ clones expanded.

The repertoire was sequenced with immunoSEQ multiplex PCR; TCRdb's copy has only in-frame clones and lacks some. Here the sample spans about 84,000 clones, 94% being singletons. This TCR came from an adult with an advanced solid tumor such as melanoma, head and neck, liver or kidney cancer. This material consisted of CD4+ or CD8+ T cells sorted from blood, taken in a trial of the OX40 agonist ivuxolimab. The V gene is TRBV5-6, the J gene TRBJ2-7, with TRBD2 identical over 11 bases. CDR3 DNA: TGTGCCAGCAGCTTAAAACTAGCGGGAGACTACGAGCAGTACTTC. This gives the protein CASSLKLAGDYEQYF.